The clone carrying this T cell receptor (beta chain) was observed a handful of times. Its antigen is not identified. These data belong to a study of shared clonotypes between healthy human individuals. Findings of the study overall: An expected dependence of interdonor clonotype sharing on sequencing depth was noted.

Assay used: immunoSEQ multiplex PCR; TCRdb lists only in-frame clones, some missing. The repertoire holds a few million clones, with more than 80% as singletons. This CDR3 has 13 residues. Germline lookup yields CDR1 LNHDA and CDR2 SQIVND (reference sequence). The V and J ends lost 5 bases and 6 bases respectively, with 13 bases between them. The sequenced sample consisted of naive CD4+ T cells sorted from blood. The subset is: CD45RA+ positively selected. This TCR derives from a man younger than 30 in good health. The chain joins TRBV19 to TRBJ1-2, with no clear D. The CDR3 sequence: CASSSWGSDGYTF. The CDR3 DNA follows: TGTGCCAGTAGTTCATGGGGTAGCGATGGCTACACCTTC. The variable domain in full, completed from reference TRBV19 and TRBJ1-2, reads DGGITQSPKYLFRKEGQNVTLSCEQNLNHDAMYWYRQDPGQGLRLIYYSQIVNDFQKGDIAEGYSVSREKKESFPLTVTSAQKNPTAFYLCASSSWGSDGYTFGSGTRLTVV.